This is a list of T cell receptor beta chains from one sample in a study of blood T cells in healthy people across ages. Via MiXCR, TCRdb re-called the 5' RACE reads, giving one row per CDR3 protein. Of about 1.6 million distinct CDR3 sequences in the sample, about 35% are singletons; the top ten hold approximately 11%. Source material: blood. The receptors here all came from a young woman in good health. CDR3s include the opening cysteine and the closing phenylalanine or tryptophan. D genes are given only for firm matches. Expanded clones get a size class; other rows say once, few or many, or leave the size out.

cdr3_nt	cdr3_aa	v_call	d_call	j_call	clone_size
TGCGCCAGCAGCCAATTTAGGGGGGGGGCCAGAGAGACCCAGTACTTC	CASSQFRGGARETQYF	TRBV4-1	NA	TRBJ2-5	NA
TGCAGTGCGCAAGACAGGGTAGAATGGTCCACTGAAGCTTTCTTT	CSAQDRVEWSTEAFF	TRBV20-1	TRBD1	TRBJ1-1	NA
TGTGCCGTCAGTGCGGGGGTGGTGGGGACGGACCCCTACGAGCAGTACTTC	CAVSAGVVGTDPYEQYF	TRBV10-3	TRBD2	TRBJ2-7	NA
TGTGCCACCAGCCGCGGACGGGGTAGGAACGAGCAGTACTTC	CATSRGRGRNEQYF	TRBV15	NA	TRBJ2-7	few
TGTGCCAGCAGCCGATGGGGGAACACTGAAGCTTTCTTT	CASSRWGNTEAFF	TRBV3-1	NA	TRBJ1-1	NA
TGCAGTGCTCCGTCGTGGGACAGCGCCTGGGGGGAGACCCAGTACTTC	CSAPSWDSAWGETQYF	TRBV20-1	TRBD1	TRBJ2-5	few
TGTGCCAGCAGCTTAGGGACTAGCGGGGCCTACTACAATGAGCAGTTCTTC	CASSLGTSGAYYNEQFF	TRBV11-2	TRBD2	TRBJ2-1	few
TGTGCCAGCAGTTGGGGACAGCATAACACTGAAGCTTTCTTT	CASSWGQHNTEAFF	TRBV6-7	TRBD1	TRBJ1-1	NA
TGCGCCAGCAGCCAAGCGGGACAGGGGATCTACGAGCAGTACTTC	CASSQAGQGIYEQYF	TRBV4-1	TRBD1	TRBJ2-7	few
TGTGCCATCAGTGAGAGGGGAAGTGATCAGCCCCAGCATTTT	CAISERGSDQPQHF	TRBV10-3	NA	TRBJ1-5	NA
TGTGCCAGCAGCTCCAGGACAGCTAACTATGGCTACACCTTC	CASSSRTANYGYTF	TRBV13	NA	TRBJ1-2	few
TGCGCCAGCGCTTCCCGGGACAGGGAACAAGAGACCCAGTACTTC	CASASRDREQETQYF	TRBV10-2	TRBD1	TRBJ2-5	few
TGCGCCAGCAGCCAAGCCGCACAGGGGGTGAACACTGAAGCTTTCTTT	CASSQAAQGVNTEAFF	TRBV4-1	TRBD1	TRBJ1-1	few
TGTGCCAGCGGCTCACGGGAGACCCAGTACTTC	CASGSRETQYF	TRBV28	NA	TRBJ2-5	few
TGTGCCAGCAGTTACCCCCACCCCACCGCGGGGAGGACTAGCGGGTCTTACGGGGGCAATGAGCAGTTCTTC	CASSYPHPTAGRTSGSYGGNEQFF	TRBV28	TRBD2	TRBJ2-1	NA
TGTGCCAGCAGAACCGGGACAGGGAGATCACCCCTCCACTTT	CASRTGTGRSPLHF	TRBV28	TRBD1	TRBJ1-6	NA
TGTGCCAGCAGTTTATTTAACATAGCCAAAAACATTCAGTACTTC	CASSLFNIAKNIQYF	TRBV12-3/TRBV12-4	NA	TRBJ2-4	few
TGTGCCAGCAGCCAGACAGGGGAGAATCACAATGAGCAGTTCTTC	CASSQTGENHNEQFF	TRBV6-5	TRBD1	TRBJ2-1	few
TGTGCCAGCAGCCGGGACAGGGACAATGAGCAGTTCTTC	CASSRDRDNEQFF	TRBV4-2	TRBD1	TRBJ2-1	many
TGTGCCAGCAGTGAGCGGTATGAGCAGTTCTTC	CASSERYEQFF	TRBV6-1	NA	TRBJ2-1	few
TGTGCCGGCAGCGTAGGGGGAGGAAGGGCCTACGAGCAGTACTTC	CAGSVGGGRAYEQYF	TRBV9	NA	TRBJ2-7	NA
TGTGCCAGCAGCCCCCGACTAGCGGGACACAACAATGAGCAGTTCTTC	CASSPRLAGHNNEQFF	TRBV3-1	TRBD2	TRBJ2-1	few
TGCAGTACTAGGTGGCTAGAAGGGCCAAATATAGTGGGTGAGCAGTTCTTC	CSTRWLEGPNIVGEQFF	TRBV20-1	NA	TRBJ2-1	once
TGTGCCAGCAGCTTCCGCCGTGGGTTACTGGGGTCTCCTGTGAGGGAGCAGTACTTC	CASSFRRGLLGSPVREQYF	TRBV7-8	NA	TRBJ2-5	NA
TGCGCCAGCAGCCAAGGTACACTAGCGGGAGGGCCCAATGAGCAGTTCTTC	CASSQGTLAGGPNEQFF	TRBV4-1	TRBD2	TRBJ2-1	few
TGTGCCAGCAGTGGTCACGGAAACGAAGAGCAGTTCTTC	CASSGHGNEEQFF	TRBV28	NA	TRBJ2-1	once
TGTGCCAGCGAAACCGGGACAGGGAGGCACGAGCAGTACTTC	CASETGTGRHEQYF	TRBV7-9	TRBD1	TRBJ2-7	NA
TGCAGTGCTAGTGAGTGGGAGGGCCGCGAGACCCAGTACTTC	CSASEWEGRETQYF	TRBV20-1	TRBD2	TRBJ2-5	few
TGTGCCTGTAAGCGGTTATCCTACGAGCAGTACTTC	CACKRLSYEQYF	TRBV30	NA	TRBJ2-7	once
TGTGCCAGCATCGCCAAGGGACACTCCAATGAGCAGTTCTTC	CASIAKGHSNEQFF	TRBV2	NA	TRBJ2-1	NA
TGTGCCAGCAGCCAAGATGGGGGACAGGGGTTAGGCTACACCTTC	CASSQDGGQGLGYTF	TRBV3-1	TRBD1	TRBJ1-2	many
TGTGCCATCAGTGAGTCGTGGGGTACTAGCACAGATACGCAGTATTTT	CAISESWGTSTDTQYF	TRBV10-3	NA	TRBJ2-3	few
TGCAGTGCTAGATCTGGAACAGGGTGGGGTGATACGCAGTATTTT	CSARSGTGWGDTQYF	TRBV20-1	NA	TRBJ2-3	NA
TGTGCCAGCACCCTCACCGCTCCCGGGGGGAACACTGAAGCTTTCTTT	CASTLTAPGGNTEAFF	TRBV12-3/TRBV12-4	NA	TRBJ1-1	NA
TGCAGTGCTAGAGACCCTTTTCTGACCCAGTACTTC	CSARDPFLTQYF	TRBV20-1	NA	TRBJ2-5	few
TGTGCCAGCAGCCAAGAATACAGGGCCGGGCTCATGAACACTGAAGCTTTCTTT	CASSQEYRAGLMNTEAFF	TRBV3-1	NA	TRBJ1-1	NA
TGTGCCAGCAGCTCCAGCGGGAGGGTGTCCTACGAGCAGTACTTC	CASSSSGRVSYEQYF	TRBV13	TRBD2	TRBJ2-7	NA
TGCGCCAGCAGCACCGGACAGTCTGCAACTAATGAAAAACTGTTTTTT	CASSTGQSATNEKLFF	TRBV5-1	NA	TRBJ1-4	few
TGTGCCAGCACCGCAGACTCTGGGGCCAACGTCCTGACTTTC	CASTADSGANVLTF	TRBV6-5	NA	TRBJ2-6	NA
TGTGCCAGCAGCTTAGCCGGGGGAGTGGTACAAGAGACCCAGTACTTC	CASSLAGGVVQETQYF	TRBV11-1	NA	TRBJ2-5	once
TGTGCCAGCAGTCTAAGTAAGAGCTCCTACAACGAGCAGTTCTTC	CASSLSKSSYNEQFF	TRBV27	NA	TRBJ2-1	once
TGTGCCAGCAGCAAAGAGGGACTAGCCATCGAGCAGTACTTC	CASSKEGLAIEQYF	TRBV21-1	NA	TRBJ2-7	NA
TGCAGTGCTGGGGGGGACTCGAAGGTAGCAGATACGCAGTATTTT	CSAGGDSKVADTQYF	TRBV20-1	TRBD2	TRBJ2-3	many
TGTGCTAGTGGTTTAACCAATGAGCGGTTCTTC	CASGLTNERFF	TRBV12-5	NA	TRBJ2-1	NA
TGTGCCTGGAGTCATCTTCCGGGACTAGCGGGAGGATACAATGAGCAGTTCTTC	CAWSHLPGLAGGYNEQFF	TRBV30	TRBD2	TRBJ2-1	NA
TGTGCCTCCAGTGTAATTGGGCGGGAGCAGTATTTT	CASSVIGREQYF	TRBV15	NA	TRBJ2-3	NA
TGTGCCAGCAGCTTAGCTTCGGCAGCCGGCACAGATACGCAGTATTTT	CASSLASAAGTDTQYF	TRBV7-8	NA	TRBJ2-3	NA
TGTGCCAGCAGCCCAGATTCCAGCGGGAGGGTCTACGAGCAGTACTTC	CASSPDSSGRVYEQYF	TRBV9	TRBD2	TRBJ2-7	NA
TGTGCCAGCAGCTTCTCCGGGACTACGGGCGATACGCAGTATTTT	CASSFSGTTGDTQYF	TRBV7-9	TRBD2	TRBJ2-3	few
TGTGCCAGCAGCCAAAGTTTAAGGAATGAGCAGTTCTTC	CASSQSLRNEQFF	TRBV3-1	NA	TRBJ2-1	NA
TGTGCCAGCACCCCCGGGGGGGCCCCCTACGAGCAGTACTTC	CASTPGGAPYEQYF	TRBV27	TRBD2	TRBJ2-7	NA
TGTGCCAGCAGCACGGCTGCTCTTTCCGAGCAGTACTTC	CASSTAALSEQYF	TRBV7-2	NA	TRBJ2-7	few
TGTGCCAGCAGTCCTTGGGGGACAATCAATCAGCCCCAGCATTTT	CASSPWGTINQPQHF	TRBV12-3/TRBV12-4	NA	TRBJ1-5	NA
TGTGCCTTCGAGGGAGGAACCTACAATGAGCAGTTCTTC	CAFEGGTYNEQFF	TRBV7-2	NA	TRBJ2-1	many
TGTGCCAGCAGTGAATGGGCAGGGGGACCAGCTAACTATGGCTACACCTTC	CASSEWAGGPANYGYTF	TRBV6-1	TRBD1	TRBJ1-2	few
TGTGCCAGCAGCCAAGTTAGGCGGGGAGGAGATGTGAACTATGGCTACACCTTC	CASSQVRRGGDVNYGYTF	TRBV3-1	NA	TRBJ1-2	few
TGTGCCAGCAGCTTCGGGGCCCCGCGCAATACTGAAGCTTTCTTT	CASSFGAPRNTEAFF	TRBV7-8	NA	TRBJ1-1	NA